The following is a T cell receptor beta chain sequence with its context. The sample comes from a study of shared clonotypes between healthy human individuals. Some clones are missing from TCRdb's copy, which holds only in-frame ones; the method was immunoSEQ multiplex PCR. The table lists roughly 380,000 clones, roughly 96% of them singletons. Germline lookup yields CDR1 SGHAT and CDR2 FQNNGV. The length of the CDR3 is 17 residues. The V gene end was trimmed by 5 bases and the J gene end by 2 bases; junction bases not matched to a gene: 12. This receptor was obtained from a young man in good health. Source material: memory CD8+ T cells sorted from blood. Subset meaning: CD45RO+ cells pooled with CCR7-negative TemRA cells. This rearrangement joins TRBV11-2 to TRBJ2-3; 8 nucleotides agree with TRBD1. This CDR3 is CASSPNPRDRITDTQYF. As DNA, the CDR3 is TGTGCCAGCAGCCCGAACCCCCGGGACAGGATCACAGATACGCAGTATTTT.